The 9 T cell receptor beta chains below come from one sample, sequenced in a study of blood T cell repertoires in COVID-19. Sequenced by immunoSEQ multiplex PCR; TCRdb stores in-frame clones only, minus some. The table has around 310,000 clones, 85% to 90% seen once. The material sequenced was peripheral blood. Receptors originate from a woman aged 40 to 49 with COVID-19, enrolled during active disease.

The chain combines TRBV30 with TRBJ1-5, with a possible D match to TRBD1 (5 bases). Per the germline V gene, CDR1 is GTSNPN and CDR2 is SVGIG (reference sequence). CDR3 length: 15 amino acids. Trimming removed 2 bases from V and 3 bases from J, with 14 bases in between. CDR3 sequence reads: CAWSLGHDFNQPQHF. The CDR3 DNA is TGTGCCTGGAGTCTAGGACACGACTTCAATCAGCCCCAGCATTTT.

V and J are TRBV19 and TRBJ1-5; no firm D call. The V gene's germline CDR1 is LNHDA and CDR2 SQIVND (reference sequence). The CDR3 runs 14 residues. Deletions cut 10 bases from V and 1 base from J, with 14 bases between. In DNA, the CDR3 is TGTGCCACCTCCATCCACTTGAGCAATCAGCCCCAGCATTTT. It specifies CATSIHLSNQPQHF.

The chain links TRBV27 to TRBJ1-1; 12 nucleotides line up with TRBD1. The junction had 12 bases not matched to a gene; V was cut back by 5 bases and J by 2 bases. Germline V gene sequence: CDR1 MNHEY, CDR2 SMNVEV (reference sequence). This CDR3 has 18 residues. CDR3 nucleotides: TGTGCCAGCAGTCTCCGGGACAGGGGGCGCGAAACCAACACTGAAGCTTTCTTT. Translated: CASSLRDRGRETNTEAFF.

The chain links TRBV29-1 to TRBJ1-1; 7 nucleotides match TRBD1. Germline V lookup: CDR1 SQVTM, CDR2 ANQGSEA. The V segment lost 7 bases and the J segment 4 bases; nucleotides outside the gene matches: 6. This CDR3 region has 12 residues. CDR3 residues: CSAGTVGTEAFF. The CDR3 DNA follows: TGCAGCGCCGGGACAGTGGGCACTGAAGCTTTCTTT.

The chain has TRBV6-2 or TRBV6-3 and TRBJ1-2; D remains ambiguous. This CDR3 has 12 amino acids. The germline V gene has CDR1 MNHEY and CDR2 SVGEGT. V was cut by 4 bases and J by 9 bases, with 12 bases left in between. CDR3 protein: CASSFIAGSYTF. The CDR3 DNA reads TGTGCCAGCAGTTTTATAGCGGGAAGCTACACCTTC.

The chain couples TRBV21-1 to TRBJ2-2; the D call of TRBD1 is as the table states it, not checked on the DNA. TRBV21-1 is flagged as a pseudogene. CDR3 length: 16 amino acids. CDR3 amino acids: CASSKGDRRGTGELFF. CDR3 DNA sequence: TGTGCCAGCAGCAAAGGGGACAGGCGGGGGACCGGGGAGCTGTTTTTT.

The chain employs TRBV7-2 and TRBJ2-7; D unresolved. The CDR3 spans 12 residues. With 2 bases removed from V and 3 bases from J, the gap between germline ends came to 5 bases. Germline V gene sequence: CDR1 SGHTA, CDR2 FQGNSA. The CDR3 region has the DNA TGTGCCAGCAGCTTACCTCGCTACGAGCAGTACTTC. Protein sequence: CASSLPRYEQYF. The full variable domain, its missing parts supplied by reference TRBV7-2 and TRBJ2-7, is GAGVSQSPSNKVTEKGKDVELRCDPISGHTALYWYRQSLGQGLEFLIYFQGNSAPDKSGLPSDRFSAERTGGSVSTLTIQRTQQEDSAVYLCASSLPRYEQYFGPGTRLTVT.

The chain uses TRBV29-1 and TRBJ1-1, with 9 positions matching TRBD1. Germline CDR1 reads SQVTM; CDR2 reads ANQGSEA. The CDR3 extends over 13 amino acids. J gave up 5 bases and V 4 bases, and 5 bases lay outside the gene matches. The CDR3, as DNA: TGCAGCGTTGTGGACAGGGGAGGAACTGAAGCTTTCTTT. Translation: CSVVDRGGTEAFF.

The chain couples TRBV27 to TRBJ2-6; tentatively, D is TRBD1 (5 bases). The germline CDR1 and CDR2 sequences are MNHEY and SMNVEV (reference sequence). This CDR3 spans 17 amino acids. Trimming took off 3 bases at V and 1 base at J, with 13 bases between the two ends. CDR3 amino acids: CASSFMQGHSGANVLTF. The CDR3 nucleotides are TGTGCCAGCAGTTTTATGCAGGGTCATTCTGGGGCCAACGTCCTGACTTTC.